This TCR beta chain was identified in a study of blood T cell repertoires in COVID-19. TCRdb's copy holds only in-frame clones and misses some; the assay was immunoSEQ multiplex PCR. The sample yields fewer than 130,000 clones, 76% seen once. CDR1 and CDR2 (germline): LNHDA, SQIVND (reference sequence). V shed 7 bases and J 0 bases; nucleotides not matched to a gene: 4. CDR3 size: 15 residues. This clonotype originated in a woman older than 75 with acute or convalescent COVID-19. The chain carries TRBV19 and TRBJ2-3; 10 bases agree with TRBD2. The sample comprised peripheral blood. The CDR3 nucleotides read TGTGCCAGTAAAACTAGCGGGACTAGCACAGATACGCAGTATTTT. Protein: CASKTSGTSTDTQYF.